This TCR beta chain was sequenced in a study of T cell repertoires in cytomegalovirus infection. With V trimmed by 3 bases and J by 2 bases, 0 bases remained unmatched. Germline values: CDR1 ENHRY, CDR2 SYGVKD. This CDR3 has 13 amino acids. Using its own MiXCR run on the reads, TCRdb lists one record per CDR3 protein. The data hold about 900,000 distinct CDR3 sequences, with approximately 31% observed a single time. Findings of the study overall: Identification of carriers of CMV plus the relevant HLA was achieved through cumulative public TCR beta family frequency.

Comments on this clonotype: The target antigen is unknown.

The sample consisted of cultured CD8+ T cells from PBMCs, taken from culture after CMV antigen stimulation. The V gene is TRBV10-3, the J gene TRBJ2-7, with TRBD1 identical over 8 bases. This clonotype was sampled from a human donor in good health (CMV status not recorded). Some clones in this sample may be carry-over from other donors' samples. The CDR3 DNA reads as TGTGCCATCAGTGACAGGGGGCCCTACGAGCAGTACTTC. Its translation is CAISDRGPYEQYF.